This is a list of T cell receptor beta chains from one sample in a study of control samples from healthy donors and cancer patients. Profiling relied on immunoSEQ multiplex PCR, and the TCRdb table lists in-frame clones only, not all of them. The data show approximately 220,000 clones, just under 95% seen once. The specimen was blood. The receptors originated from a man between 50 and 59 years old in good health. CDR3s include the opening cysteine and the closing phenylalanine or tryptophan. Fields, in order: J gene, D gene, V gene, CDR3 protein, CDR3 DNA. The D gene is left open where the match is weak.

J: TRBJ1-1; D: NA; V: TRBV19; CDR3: CASRPDGQSTEAFF; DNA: TGTGCCAGTCGACCTGACGGGCAGAGCACTGAAGCTTTCTTT
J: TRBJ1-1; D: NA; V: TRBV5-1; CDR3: CASSLGPSDTEAFF; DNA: TGCGCCAGCAGCTTGGGACCGTCGGACACTGAAGCTTTCTTT
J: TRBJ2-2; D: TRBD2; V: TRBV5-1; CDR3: CASTPQGTSGTGELFF; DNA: TGCGCCAGCACACCCCAAGGGACTAGCGGAACCGGGGAGCTGTTTTTT
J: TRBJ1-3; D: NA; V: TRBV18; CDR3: CASSNLGSSGNTIYF; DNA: TGTGCCAGCTCAAACCTGGGTAGCTCTGGAAACACCATATATTTT
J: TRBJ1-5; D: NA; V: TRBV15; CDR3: CATSREMTWGQPQHF; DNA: TGTGCCACCAGCAGAGAAATGACCTGGGGACAGCCCCAGCATTTT
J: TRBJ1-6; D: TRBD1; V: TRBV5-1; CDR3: CASSQGALNSPLHF; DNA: TGCGCCAGCAGCCAGGGGGCTTTGAATTCACCCCTCCACTTT
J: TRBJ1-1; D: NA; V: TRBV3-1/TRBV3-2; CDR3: CASSGWGRTEAFF; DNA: TGTGCCAGCAGTGGCTGGGGAAGGACTGAAGCTTTCTTT
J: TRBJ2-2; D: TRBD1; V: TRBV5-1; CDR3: CASSSGQGNTGELFF; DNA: TGCGCCAGCAGCTCGGGACAGGGTAACACCGGGGAGCTGTTTTTT
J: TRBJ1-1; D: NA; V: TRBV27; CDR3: CASTTIGVNTEAFF; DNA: TGTGCCAGCACCACGATCGGGGTGAACACTGAAGCTTTCTTT
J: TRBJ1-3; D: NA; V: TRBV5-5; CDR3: CASSSGRQVNTIYF; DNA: TGTGCCAGCAGCTCAGGACGACAGGTTAACACCATATATTTT
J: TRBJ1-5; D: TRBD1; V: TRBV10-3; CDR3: CAISDPDRVGQPQHF; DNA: TGTGCCATCAGTGACCCGGACAGGGTGGGCCAGCCCCAGCATTTT